This T cell receptor beta chain was found in a study of T cell responses to AZD1222 COVID-19 vaccine. Study-level results: Without day 14 samples, only post-peak T cell repertoires were studied. Recipients of two AZD1222 doses showed rising Spike-specific TCR breadth and depth. In a largely white British group with more females than males, clonal diversity was possibly underestimated.

In regard to this clone: Its antigen is as yet unknown.

Germline CDR1 MDHEN, CDR2 SYDVKM. This CDR3 contains 15 residues. Trimming took off 6 bases at V and 4 bases at J, with 16 bases between the two ends. This table comes from immunoSEQ multiplex PCR, and its TCRdb copy is limited to in-frame clones, with some not included. The sample gives under 140,000 clones, about 90% of which show up once; more than 14% is in the top ten. The sample was peripheral blood, taken 28 days after the second AZD1222 dose. This receptor was obtained from an adult who received the AZD1222 COVID-19 vaccine. This rearrangement joins TRBV28 to TRBJ1-3; TRBD1 might be the D (5 bases). The CDR3 region is CASSGTVRVGNTIYF. CDR3 bases: TGTGCCAGCAGCGGCACTGTCAGGGTGGGAAACACCATATATTTT.